These 15 T cell receptor beta chains came from one sample sequenced in a study of blood T cell repertoires in COVID-19. Here immunoSEQ multiplex PCR was the method, and the copy in TCRdb shows in-frame clones only, minus some. This table holds under 450,000 clones, 88% found once. Sequenced: peripheral blood. All receptors derive from a woman aged 45-60 years with COVID-19, enrolled during active disease.

This clone occurred once. The chain uses TRBV15 and TRBJ2-4; 7 bases match TRBD1. The CDR3 is 12 amino acids. J lost 10 bases, V lost 3 bases, and 3 bases had no gene match. The germline gives CDR1 LNHNV, CDR2 YYDKDF (reference sequence). The CDR3 region has the DNA TGTGCCACCAGCAGCGGACAGGATATTCAGTACTTC. Residues: CATSSGQDIQYF.

The rearrangement links TRBV28 to TRBJ2-7, with a tentative D call TRBD1 (6 bases). V was clipped by 2 bases and J by 5 bases, with 10 bases between them. CDR1 and CDR2 (germline): MDHEN, SYDVKM. The CDR3 spans 13 residues. CDR3 DNA: TGTGCCAGCAGTTTACAGGGGAATGACGAGCAGTACTTC. As protein: CASSLQGNDEQYF.

The genes are TRBV5-4 and TRBJ2-5; 7 bases match TRBD1. The length of the CDR3 is 13 residues. V was pared by 7 bases and J by 5 bases, with 8 bases of the junction left unmatched. CDR1 is SGHNT and CDR2 is YYREEE in the germline V gene (reference sequence). The DNA for the CDR3 is TGTGCCAGCGGATGGCAGGGGGACGAGACCCAGTACTTC. This codes for CASGWQGDETQYF.

The chain links TRBV9 to TRBJ1-1, with D possibly matching TRBD1 (6 bases). Per germline, CDR1 SGDLS and CDR2 YYNGEE. The CDR3 spans 13 residues. Between the trimmed V and J ends, which lost 3 bases and 4 bases, there was a span of 10 bases. In DNA form, the CDR3 reads TGTGCCAGCAGCGCAGGGGTCCGCACTGAAGCTTTCTTT. It codes for CASSAGVRTEAFF. Variable domain in full (rest from reference TRBV9 and TRBJ1-1): DSGVTQTPKHLITATGQRVTLRCSPRSGDLSVYWYQQSLDQGLQFLIQYYNGEERAKGNILERFSAQQFPDLHSELNLSSLELGDSALYFCASSAGVRTEAFFGQGTRLTVV.

This sequence joins TRBV10-2 and TRBJ1-1; 11 bases agree with TRBD1. Germline trimming cut 7 bases from V and 7 bases from J; bases unmatched to any gene: 5. The CDR3 extends over 13 amino acids. Germline V gene sequence: CDR1 WSHSY, CDR2 SAAADI. CDR3 amino acids: CASTTGTGGEAFF. The CDR3 DNA sequence: TGCGCCAGCACCACCGGGACAGGGGGTGAAGCTTTCTTT.

The chain joins TRBV30 to TRBJ1-2; 7 bases map to TRBD1. This CDR3 region has 16 residues. V gave up 0 bases and J gave up 3 bases; unmatched junction bases: 10. The germline gives CDR1 GTSNPN, CDR2 SVGIG (reference sequence). In DNA, the CDR3 is TGTGCCTGGAGTGTAGGGGGGCAGGGGGTAGACTATGGCTACACCTTC. Protein: CAWSVGGQGVDYGYTF.

The genes are TRBV7-9 and TRBJ1-5, with 8 positions matching TRBD1. The germline V gene encodes CDR1 SEHNR and CDR2 FQNEAQ (reference sequence). The CDR3 runs to 14 residues. V dropped 3 bases and J dropped 5; count of bases not matched to a gene: 3. CDR3 bases: TGTGCCAGCAGCTTTGACAGGGGAGATCAGCCCCAGCATTTT. It specifies CASSFDRGDQPQHF.

The J gene is TRBJ2-2, the V gene TRBV9, with 7 bases matching TRBD1. The ends lost 7 bases at V and 1 base at J; junction bases unmatched: 4. The CDR3 has 14 residues. CDR1 is SGDLS, CDR2 YYNGEE, per germline. The CDR3 coding sequence is TGTGCCAGCGGGACAGATCTGAACACCGGGGAGCTGTTTTTT. It yields the protein CASGTDLNTGELFF.

The chain recombines TRBV11-2 with TRBJ2-1; D is possibly TRBD2 (5 bases). The CDR3 is 15 amino acids. CDR1 and CDR2 (germline): SGHAT, FQNNGV. Trimming removed 1 base at V and 0 bases at J, with 7 bases between. DNA of the CDR3: TGTGCCAGCAGCTTAGGTACTAGCTCCTACAATGAGCAGTTCTTC. Its translation is CASSLGTSSYNEQFF.

This chain links TRBV27 with TRBJ2-1; no firm D call. This CDR3 comprises 14 residues. The V end was cut by 2 bases, the J end by 7 bases, with 12 bases between. The germline V gene encodes CDR1 MNHEY and CDR2 SMNVEV (reference sequence). CDR3 residues: CASSLDSPWNEQFF. The CDR3 region has the DNA TGTGCCAGCAGTTTAGACTCACCGTGGAATGAGCAGTTCTTC.

The chain employs TRBV12-5 and TRBJ1-2, with no clear D. The CDR3 is made up of 14 amino acids. CDR1 and CDR2 (germline): LGHNT, FRNRAP. Trimming left V 1 base short and J 10 bases short, with 16 bases between. CDR3 DNA sequence: TGTGCTAGTGGTTTGGGGGTAGTACTAAGGCACTACACCTTC. Residues: CASGLGVVLRHYTF.

The CDR3 here is CASRGEMNTEAFF. DNA of the CDR3: TGTGCCTCCCGGGGGGAGATGAACACTGAAGCTTTCTTT. The V call is TRBV30, the J call TRBJ1-1; TRBD1 might be the D (5 bases). The CDR3 has 13 residues. Germline assignment: CDR1 GTSNPN and CDR2 SVGIG (reference sequence). V gave up 7 bases and J gave up 0 bases, with 12 bases separating them.

This CDR3 reads CAWIRLNTEAFF. The CDR3 DNA reads TGTGCCTGGATTCGTTTGAACACTGAAGCTTTCTTT. This rearrangement joins TRBV30 to TRBJ1-1; no clear D gene. V lost 4 bases and J 0 bases, leaving 6 bases between the germline ends. The germline V gene encodes CDR1 GTSNPN and CDR2 SVGIG (reference sequence). CDR3 length: 12 residues.

The chain uses TRBV12-3 or TRBV12-4 and TRBJ2-5; D is perhaps TRBD2 (6 bases). Trimming took 3 bases from V and 6 from J, leaving 11 bases between them. The CDR3 consists of 13 residues. In DNA, the CDR3 is TGTGCCAGCAGTTTTGGAGGGGCGAAGACCCAGTACTTC. Translation: CASSFGGAKTQYF.

The chain combines TRBV4-1 with TRBJ2-7; D is perhaps TRBD1 (6 bases). Trimming pared 4 bases from V and 1 base from J, leaving 14 bases between. Germline V CDR1 and CDR2: MGHRA, YSYEKL. CDR3 length equals 15 residues. CDR3 nucleotide sequence: TGCGCCAGCAGCCTATTTCTACAGGGTTCCTACGAGCAGTACTTC. This gives the protein CASSLFLQGSYEQYF.